This T cell receptor beta chain was sequenced in a study of CD8+CD57+ T cells in acquired aplastic anemia. Study-level results: Patients and controls had CD8+ Simpson's diversity values that were not significantly distinct.

As to this clonotype: Its antigen remains unknown. The DNA is omitted, as the CDR3 cannot be located on it reliably, and the CDR3 follows TCRdb's listing.

The template for TCR beta VDJ and CDR3 sequence profiling was genomic DNA. TCRdb analysed the reads with MiXCR anew, one entry per CDR3 protein. This table has hundreds of thousands of distinct CDR3 sequences, 55% to 70% appearing once. The CDR3 numbers 15 amino acids, ends counted. Germline loops: CDR1 SGHTA, CDR2 FQGNSA. Sequencing was carried out using sorted CD4+, CD8+, or CD8+CD57+ T cells (not recorded which) from PBMCs. The source is a human donor in good health, serving as a control. This chain joins TRBV7-2 and TRBJ1-2; the DNA was not used to check the table's D call, TRBD1. The CDR3 loop reads CASSFCPMKLSLDTF.